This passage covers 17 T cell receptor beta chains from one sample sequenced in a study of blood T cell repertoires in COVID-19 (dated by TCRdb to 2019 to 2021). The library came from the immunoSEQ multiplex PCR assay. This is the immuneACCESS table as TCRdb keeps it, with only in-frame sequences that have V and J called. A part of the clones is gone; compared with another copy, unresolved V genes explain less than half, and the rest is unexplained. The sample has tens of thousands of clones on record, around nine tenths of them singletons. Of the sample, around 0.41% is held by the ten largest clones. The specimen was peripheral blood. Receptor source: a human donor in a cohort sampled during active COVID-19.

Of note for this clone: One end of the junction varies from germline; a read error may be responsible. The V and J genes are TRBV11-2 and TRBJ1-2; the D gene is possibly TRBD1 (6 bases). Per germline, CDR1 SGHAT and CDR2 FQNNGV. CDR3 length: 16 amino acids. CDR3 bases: TGTGCCAGCAGCATAGAACCAGGGGAATCGGGTGACGGCTACACCTTC. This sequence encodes CASSIEPGESGDGYTF.

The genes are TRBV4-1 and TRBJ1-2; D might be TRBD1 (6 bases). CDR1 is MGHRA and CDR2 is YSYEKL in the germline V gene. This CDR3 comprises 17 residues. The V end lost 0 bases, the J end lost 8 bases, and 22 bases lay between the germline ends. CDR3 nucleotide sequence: TGCGCCAGCAGCCAAGAATACCTCGGGACACAGGGAGAGGGCTACACCTTC. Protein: CASSQEYLGTQGEGYTF.

CDR3 DNA sequence: TGTGCCAGCAGCGTAGGAGGTGACTTCACCTACGAGCAGTACTTC. Protein product: CASSVGGDFTYEQYF. This chain joins TRBV9 and TRBJ2-7; D gene ambiguous. Trimming took off 0 bases at V and 2 bases at J, with 12 bases between the two ends. The CDR3 sequence is 15 residues long. Germline CDR1 reads SGDLS; CDR2 reads YYNGEE.

CDR3 region: CASSKSRQGPNQPQHF. The CDR3 DNA reads TGTGCCAGCAGCAAATCCCGACAGGGCCCCAACCAGCCCCAGCATTTT. The V and J genes are TRBV21-1 and TRBJ1-5; no DNA check was done on the table's D call, TRBD1. TRBV21-1 is a pseudogene locus. This CDR3 region has 16 residues.

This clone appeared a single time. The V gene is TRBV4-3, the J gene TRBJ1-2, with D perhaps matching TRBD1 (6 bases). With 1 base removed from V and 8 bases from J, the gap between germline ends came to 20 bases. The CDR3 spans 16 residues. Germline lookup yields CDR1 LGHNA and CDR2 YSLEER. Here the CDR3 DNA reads TGCGCCAGCAGCCAAGCAGTCGGGGGGGCGCGTAGGGGCTACACCTTC. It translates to CASSQAVGGARRGYTF.

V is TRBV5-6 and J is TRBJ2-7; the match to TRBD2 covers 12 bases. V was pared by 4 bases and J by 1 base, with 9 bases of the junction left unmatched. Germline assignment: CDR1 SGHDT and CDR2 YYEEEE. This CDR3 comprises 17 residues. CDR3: CASSVTGTSGLSYEQYF. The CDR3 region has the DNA TGTGCCAGCAGCGTGACCGGGACTAGCGGGTTATCCTACGAGCAGTACTTC.

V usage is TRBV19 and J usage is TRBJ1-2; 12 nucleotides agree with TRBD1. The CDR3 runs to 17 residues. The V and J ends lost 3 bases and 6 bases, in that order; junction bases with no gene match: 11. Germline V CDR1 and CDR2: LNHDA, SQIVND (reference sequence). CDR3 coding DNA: TGTGCCAGTAGTATTTTCGGGACAGGGGGCGAATTCCATGGCTACACCTTC. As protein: CASSIFGTGGEFHGYTF.

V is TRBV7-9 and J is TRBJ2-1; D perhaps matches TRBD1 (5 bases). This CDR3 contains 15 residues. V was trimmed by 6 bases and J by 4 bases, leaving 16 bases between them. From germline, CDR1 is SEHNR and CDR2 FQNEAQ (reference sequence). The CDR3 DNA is TGTGCCAGCAGTTTTAAGACAGAGAATTACAATGAGCAGTTCTTC. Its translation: CASSFKTENYNEQFF.

The CDR3 nucleotides read TGTGCCAGAGGGGGAGGGGCCATACCCTATAATTCACCCCTCCACTTT. It is translated as CARGGGAIPYNSPLHF. The chain recombines TRBV19 with TRBJ1-6; a possible D gene is TRBD1 (6 bases). From germline, CDR1 is LNHDA and CDR2 SQIVND (reference sequence). The CDR3 loop spans 16 amino acids. Trimming shortened V by 9 bases and J by 2 bases, and 17 bases separated the two germline ends.

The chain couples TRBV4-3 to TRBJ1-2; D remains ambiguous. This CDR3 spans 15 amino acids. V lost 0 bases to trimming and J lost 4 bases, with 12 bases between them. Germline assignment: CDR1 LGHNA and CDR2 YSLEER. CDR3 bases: TGCGCCAGCAGCCAAGATCGCATGTCGGGCTATGGCTACACCTTC. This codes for CASSQDRMSGYGYTF.

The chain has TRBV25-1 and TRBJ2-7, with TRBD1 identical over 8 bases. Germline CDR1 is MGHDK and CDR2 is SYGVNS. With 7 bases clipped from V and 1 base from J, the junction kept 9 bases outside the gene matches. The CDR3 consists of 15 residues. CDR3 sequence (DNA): TGTGCCAGCACTCCGACAGGGGACCTTTCCTACGAGCAGTACTTC. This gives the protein CASTPTGDLSYEQYF.

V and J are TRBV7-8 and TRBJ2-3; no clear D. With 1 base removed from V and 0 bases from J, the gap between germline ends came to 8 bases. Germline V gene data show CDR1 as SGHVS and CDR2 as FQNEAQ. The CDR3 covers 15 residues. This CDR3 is CASSLDLGSTDTQYF. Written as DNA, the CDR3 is TGTGCCAGCAGCTTAGATCTAGGTAGCACAGATACGCAGTATTTT.

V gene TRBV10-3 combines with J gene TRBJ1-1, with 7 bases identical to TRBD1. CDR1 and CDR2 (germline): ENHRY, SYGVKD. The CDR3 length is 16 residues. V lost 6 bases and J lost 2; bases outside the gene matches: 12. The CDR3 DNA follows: TGTGCCATCAGGGACGAAAGACAGGGCCCTAACACTGAAGCTTTCTTT. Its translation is CAIRDERQGPNTEAFF.

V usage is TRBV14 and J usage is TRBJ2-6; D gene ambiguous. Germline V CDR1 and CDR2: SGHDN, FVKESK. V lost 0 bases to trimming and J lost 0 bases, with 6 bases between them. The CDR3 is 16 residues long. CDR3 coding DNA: TGTGCCAGCAGCCAAGATACGGGCTCTGGGGCCAACGTCCTGACTTTC. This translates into CASSQDTGSGANVLTF.

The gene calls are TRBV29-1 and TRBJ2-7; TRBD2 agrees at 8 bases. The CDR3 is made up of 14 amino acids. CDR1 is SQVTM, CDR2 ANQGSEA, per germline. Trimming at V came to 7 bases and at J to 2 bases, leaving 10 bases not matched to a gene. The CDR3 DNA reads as TGCAGCGGGACCCTAGCGGGCCCGACCTACGAGCAGTACTTC. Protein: CSGTLAGPTYEQYF.

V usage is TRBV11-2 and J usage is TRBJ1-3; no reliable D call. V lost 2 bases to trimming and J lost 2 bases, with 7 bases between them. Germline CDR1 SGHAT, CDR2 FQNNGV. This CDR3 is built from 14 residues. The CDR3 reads CASSLYSAGNTIYF. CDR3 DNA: TGTGCCAGCAGCTTATACAGTGCTGGAAACACCATATATTTT.

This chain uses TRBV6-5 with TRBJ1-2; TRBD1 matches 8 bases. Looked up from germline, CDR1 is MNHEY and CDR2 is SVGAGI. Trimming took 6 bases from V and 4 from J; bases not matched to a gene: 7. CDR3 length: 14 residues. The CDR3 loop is CASRSGQGGYGYTF. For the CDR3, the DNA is TGTGCCAGCAGATCCGGACAGGGAGGCTATGGCTACACCTTC.